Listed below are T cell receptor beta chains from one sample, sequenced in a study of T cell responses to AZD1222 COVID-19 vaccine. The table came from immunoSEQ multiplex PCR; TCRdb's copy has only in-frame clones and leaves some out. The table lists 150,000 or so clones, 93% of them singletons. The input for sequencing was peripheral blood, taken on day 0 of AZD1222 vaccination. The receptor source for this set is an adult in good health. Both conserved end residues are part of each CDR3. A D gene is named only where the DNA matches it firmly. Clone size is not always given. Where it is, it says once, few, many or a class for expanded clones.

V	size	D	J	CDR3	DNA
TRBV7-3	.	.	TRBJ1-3	CASSPRPDGNTIYF	TGTGCCAGCAGCCCGCGTCCCGATGGAAACACCATATATTTT
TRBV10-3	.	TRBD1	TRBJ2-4	CAISEGAGVANIQYF	TGTGCCATTAGCGAGGGGGCAGGGGTGGCAAACATTCAGTACTTC
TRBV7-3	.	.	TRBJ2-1	CASSLGVLSYNEQFF	TGTGCCAGCAGCTTGGGTGTCCTCTCCTACAATGAGCAGTTCTTC
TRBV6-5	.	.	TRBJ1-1	CASSIDPMNTEAFF	TGTGCCAGCAGTATAGACCCCATGAACACTGAAGCTTTCTTT
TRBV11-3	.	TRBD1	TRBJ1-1	CASSSTGGRGNTEAFF	TGTGCCAGCAGCTCTACAGGGGGCCGAGGGAACACTGAAGCTTTCTTT
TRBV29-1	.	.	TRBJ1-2	CSVAHSGYGYTF	TGCAGCGTTGCCCATTCAGGCTATGGCTACACCTTC
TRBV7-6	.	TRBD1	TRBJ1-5	CASSSGRGGQSSNQPQHF	TGTGCCAGCAGCTCGGGAAGGGGGGGACAGAGTAGCAATCAGCCCCAGCATTTT
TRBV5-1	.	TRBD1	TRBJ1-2	CASSPGTGGYGYTF	TGCGCCAGCAGCCCAGGAACAGGGGGCTATGGCTACACCTTC
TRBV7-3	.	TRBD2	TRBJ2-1	CASRLAGGRYNEQFF	TGTGCCAGCCGACTAGCGGGAGGGCGCTACAATGAGCAGTTCTTC
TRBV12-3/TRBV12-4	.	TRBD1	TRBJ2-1	CASSSTTGGSQFF	TGTGCCAGCAGTTCCACCACAGGGGGCTCCCAGTTCTTC
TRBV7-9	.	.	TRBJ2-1	CASPKTPSSYNEQFF	TGTGCCAGCCCAAAGACCCCGAGCTCCTACAATGAGCAGTTCTTC
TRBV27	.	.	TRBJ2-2	CASTGEGNTGELFF	TGTGCCAGCACCGGGGAAGGAAACACCGGGGAGCTGTTTTTT
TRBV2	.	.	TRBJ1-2	CASSEGGYGYTF	TGTGCCAGCAGTGAAGGGGGTTACGGCTACACCTTC
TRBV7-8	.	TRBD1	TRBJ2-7	CASSFRPGQGFSEQYF	TGTGCCAGCAGCTTCAGACCGGGACAGGGGTTTTCCGAGCAGTACTTC
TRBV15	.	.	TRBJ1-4	CATSRQGTNEKLFF	TGTGCCACCAGCAGACAGGGAACTAATGAAAAACTGTTTTTT
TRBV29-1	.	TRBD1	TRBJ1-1	CSVEVGGRNTEAFF	TGCAGCGTTGAGGTAGGGGGCCGGAACACTGAAGCTTTCTTT
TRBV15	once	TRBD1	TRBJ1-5	CATSRADRGANQPQHF	TGTGCCACCAGCAGAGCGGACAGGGGAGCAAATCAGCCCCAGCATTTT
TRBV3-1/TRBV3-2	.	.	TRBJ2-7	CASSPGFYEQYF	TGTGCCAGCAGTCCAGGGTTCTACGAGCAGTACTTC
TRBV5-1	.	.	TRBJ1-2	CASSLGQIGGYTF	TGCGCCAGCAGCTTGGGACAGATCGGTGGCTACACCTTC
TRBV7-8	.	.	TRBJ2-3	CASSLAVGDTQYF	TGTGCCAGCAGCTTAGCGGTAGGAGATACGCAGTATTTT